This T cell receptor beta chain was found in a study of blood T cell repertoires in COVID-19 (dated by TCRdb to the early 2020s). Looking at the study overall: Samples from collaborators originated in the United States, Italy and Spain and spanned both the acute and convalescent phases of COVID-19. The prospective study material was composed of cDNA or gDNA derived from T cells, B-cell-depleted T cells, or PBMCs. The dataset comprised deeply sampled blood TCRbeta repertoires from subjects exposed to, actively infected with, or recovered from COVID-19. The repertoires were released in a freely available public database intended as a resource for research on the immune response to SARS-CoV-2. Samples were obtained from the ongoing ImmuneRACE study (first 160 participants) and from some 1,200 subjects provided by 6 global collaborators. A de-identified subject ID, COVID-19 status, age in years and sex were almost always included in the sample metadata. HLA class I and class II types, where available, came from metadata supplied by the sample provider rather than from assay-based typing. General findings and caveats noted by the study authors: The quantity of clinical and demographic metadata differed by source and by participant and was supplied without curation.

TCRbeta CDR3 regions were amplified from genomic DNA using the immunoSEQ Assay, a bias-controlled multiplex PCR. As for the original processing: Nucleated cell counts per sample were estimated from amplification of reference gene primers within the assay. To quantify the absolute abundance of each unique TCRbeta CDR3 rearrangement, sequence reads were collapsed and filtered. For each sample, productive Simpson clonality was calculated by taking the square root of Simpson's diversity index across productive rearrangements. TCRdb stores this immuneACCESS table with in-frame sequences only. Part of the clones is absent; in the studies checked, under half of the shortfall reflects unresolved V genes, and no reason is known for the rest. V and J calls and clone size are copied from that table; D and trimming were computed from the DNA. The sample table records around 280,000 clones; about 83% of these occur just once. The ten largest clones take up roughly 6.2% of the sample.

CDR1 and CDR2, per the germline V gene, are MNHNS and SASEGT. The germline V end is reduced by 4 bases and the J end by 0 bases; junction bases left unmatched: 18. Measured from the cysteine to the phenylalanine, the CDR3 is 19 residues long. Only the CDR3 portion is preserved as DNA: 57 bases, with reading frame beginning at the first base. Notes on this clone: Its antigen remains undetermined. The record has no base qualities; no much larger clone is one base away.

Participants in the prospective study were enrolled through a virtual design, were aged roughly 18 to 100 years, and lived in 24 United States geographic areas. In the prospective study, participants were assigned to cohorts based on the clinical history participants reported in a screening survey and a study questionnaire. Recovered participants in ImmuneRACE Cohort 3 were defined as having two consecutive negative NP/OP PCR tests, clearance from a healthcare professional, or resolution of symptoms. In the prospective study, mobile phlebotomists collected whole blood, serum and a nasopharyngeal or oropharyngeal swab from each participant. Additional blood draws and questionnaires over an approximately two-month period could optionally be provided by prospective study participants. Prospective study blood samples were shipped either frozen or at room temperature before DNA extraction.

This TCR came from a woman between 40 and 55 years old who had recovered from COVID-19. The chain is assembled from TRBV6-1 and TRBJ2-7; 7 of the junction bases match TRBD2. What was sequenced was PBMCs or T cells enriched from blood (not recorded which). DNA sequence: TGTGCCAGCAGTGGAGACAACCGTTGGGAGGGGAGATTCTCCTACGAGCAGTACTTC. This codes for CASSGDNRWEGRFSYEQYF.